The 4 T cell receptor beta chains reported below all come from one sample, sequenced in a study of memory CD4+ T cells and cytomegalovirus serostatus. Single viable CD3+CD4+CD8-CD45RO+ cells were sorted as the memory CD4+ T cells. Libraries were prepared by immunoSEQ multiplex PCR; TCRdb keeps only in-frame clonotypes and omits some of them. The data show tens of thousands of clones, more than 75% seen once. Sequenced input: memory CD4+ T cells from blood. Receptor source: an adult in good health and CMV-seropositive.

V gene TRBV10-2 combines with J gene TRBJ2-1, with TRBD2 matching over 10 bases. The V segment lost 4 bases and the J segment 4 bases; nucleotides outside the gene matches: 7. The CDR3 runs 16 residues. CDR1 and CDR2 from the germline V gene are WSHSY and SAAADI. The CDR3, as DNA: TGCGCCAGCAGTGGAGAGGGACTAGCGCGTTACAATGAGCAGTTCTTC. The encoded protein is CASSGEGLARYNEQFF.

The gene calls are TRBV4-1 and TRBJ2-7; TRBD1 matches 7 bases. V lost 3 bases, J lost 10 bases, and 6 bases stayed unmatched. Germline V gene lookup returns CDR1 MGHRA and CDR2 YSYEKL. This CDR3 is built from 12 residues. CDR3 loop: CASSQPQGLQYF. The CDR3 nucleotides are TGCGCCAGCAGCCAGCCACAGGGGCTACAGTACTTC.

The chain combines TRBV7-3 with TRBJ2-2; D gene unclear. This CDR3 spans 17 amino acids. Germline CDR1 and CDR2: SGHTA and FQGTGA. V was trimmed by 0 bases and J by 3 bases, leaving 14 bases between them. CDR3 sequence: CASSLTGQPADTGELFF. The CDR3 region has the DNA TGTGCCAGCAGCTTAACAGGGCAGCCCGCGGACACCGGGGAGCTGTTTTTT. Supplemented by reference TRBV7-3 and TRBJ2-2, the full variable domain reads GAGVSQTPSNKVTEKGKYVELRCDPISGHTALYWYRQSLGQGPEFLIYFQGTGAADDSGLPNDRFFAVRPEGSVSTLKIQRTERGDSAVYLCASSLTGQPADTGELFFGEGSRLTVL.

This clone was recorded a few times. CDR3 residues: CASGTGDYGYTF. CDR3 nucleotides: TGTGCCAGCGGGACAGGGGACTATGGCTACACCTTC. This chain connects TRBV28 to TRBJ1-2; 10 bases line up with TRBD1. The CDR3 is 12 amino acids. CDR1 is MDHEN, CDR2 SYDVKM, per germline. With 8 bases clipped from V and 3 bases from J, the junction kept 0 bases outside the gene matches.